Each of the 5 T cell receptor beta chains below was sequenced from the same sample in a study of beta chain features in type 1 diabetes. Broader study findings: A moderate, significant TCRB CDR3 shortening appeared in type 1 diabetes across four CD4+ subsets.

These TCRs are of unknown antigen specificity. Isolated RNA was reverse transcribed in full, so expressed TCRB transcripts were sequenced. Clones were read by immunoSEQ multiplex PCR, and TCRdb kept only the in-frame ones, dropping some. This repertoire shows some 150,000 clones, about an eighth found once; its top ten account for around 1.4%. Sequenced sample: central memory CD4+ T cells from blood. Source of these receptors: a young man with type 1 diabetes.

This chain connects TRBV7-9 to TRBJ2-7; D is perhaps TRBD1 (5 bases). Trimming shortened V by 2 bases and J by 3 bases, and 11 bases separated the two germline ends. The CDR3 contains 14 residues. Per the germline V gene, CDR1 is SEHNR and CDR2 is FQNEAQ (reference sequence). The CDR3 protein is CASSLNPGIYEQYF. Written as DNA, the CDR3 is TGTGCCAGCAGCTTAAATCCAGGGATCTACGAGCAGTACTTC.

On this clone itself: Other DNA sequences in the sample encode the same CDR3. V and J are TRBV29-1 and TRBJ2-5, with 10 nucleotides matching TRBD1. The CDR3 is 13 residues long. The trim removed 5 bases at V and 4 bases at J, leaving 4 bases unmatched. Germline CDR1 SQVTM, CDR2 ANQGSEA. In nucleotides, the CDR3 is TGCAGCGTTACCGGGACAGGGGTAGAGACCCAGTACTTC. This gives the protein CSVTGTGVETQYF. Using reference TRBV29-1 and TRBJ2-5 for the parts outside the CDR3, the full variable domain is SAVISQKPSRDICQRGTSLTIQCQVDSQVTMMFWYRQQPGQSLTLIATANQGSEATYESGFVIDKFPISRPNLTFSTLTVSNMSPEDSSIYLCSVTGTGVETQYFGPGTRLLVL.

The chain employs TRBV9 and TRBJ1-2; D is unclear. CDR1 and CDR2 (germline): SGDLS, YYNGEE. Trimming left V 3 bases short and J 2 bases short, with 11 bases between. The CDR3 spans 14 residues. The CDR3 region is CASSAGLQNYGYTF. CDR3 DNA sequence: TGTGCCAGCAGCGCGGGCCTCCAAAACTATGGCTACACCTTC.

This chain connects TRBV13 to TRBJ2-3; 7 positions match TRBD2. The CDR3 consists of 17 residues. Germline V lookup: CDR1 PRHDT, CDR2 FYEKMQ (reference sequence). V shed 2 bases, J shed 2 bases, and the junction held 10 bases outside the gene matches. CDR3 coding DNA: TGTGCCAGCAGCTTACTGGGCGGGGGACCTCACACAGATACGCAGTATTTT. Translated: CASSLLGGGPHTDTQYF. The variable domain in full, with the rest retrieved from reference TRBV13 and TRBJ2-3, is AAGVIQSPRHLIKEKRETATLKCYPIPRHDTVYWYQQGPGQDPQFLISFYEKMQSDKGSIPDRFSAQQFSDYHSELNMSSLELGDSALYFCASSLLGGGPHTDTQYFGPGTRLTVL.

This clone has a handful of counts. The chain employs TRBV5-1 and TRBJ2-3, with 7 nucleotides matching TRBD2. CDR1 and CDR2 from the germline V gene are SGHRS and YFSETQ. The trim removed 3 bases at V and 2 bases at J, leaving 6 bases unmatched. This CDR3 comprises 15 residues. In nucleotides, the CDR3 is TGCGCCAGCAGCTACCCAAGCGGGACCACAGATACGCAGTATTTT. As protein: CASSYPSGTTDTQYF.